This T cell receptor (beta chain) was identified during a study of blood T cell repertoires in COVID-19. At the level of the study: Material from acute and convalescent COVID-19 was sourced from the United States, Italy and Spain. PBMCs, B-cell-depleted T cells, or T cells provided the cDNA or gDNA that made up the material.

A single count supports this clone. Methods used by the authors: Quantification of nucleated cells was approximated via reference gene primer amplification. Libraries were prepared by immunoSEQ multiplex PCR; TCRdb keeps only in-frame clonotypes and omits some of them. V, J and clone size are taken as reported in that table, and D and trimming were inferred from the DNA itself. This table has approximately 100,000 clones, around 85% appearing once. CDR1 and CDR2 from the germline V gene are SGHRS and YFSETQ. The CDR3 totals 17 residues. Unmatched junction bases numbered 10, after V lost 5 bases and J lost 0 bases.

The sequencing input was peripheral blood. The sequence came from a woman in her sixties or seventies with active or convalescent COVID-19. This chain connects TRBV5-1 to TRBJ2-7; 11 positions agree with TRBD2. As DNA, the CDR3 is TGCGCCAGCAGTTACCGTGTTAGCGGGGGGGCCTCCTACGAGCAGTACTTC. It codes for CASSYRVSGGASYEQYF.